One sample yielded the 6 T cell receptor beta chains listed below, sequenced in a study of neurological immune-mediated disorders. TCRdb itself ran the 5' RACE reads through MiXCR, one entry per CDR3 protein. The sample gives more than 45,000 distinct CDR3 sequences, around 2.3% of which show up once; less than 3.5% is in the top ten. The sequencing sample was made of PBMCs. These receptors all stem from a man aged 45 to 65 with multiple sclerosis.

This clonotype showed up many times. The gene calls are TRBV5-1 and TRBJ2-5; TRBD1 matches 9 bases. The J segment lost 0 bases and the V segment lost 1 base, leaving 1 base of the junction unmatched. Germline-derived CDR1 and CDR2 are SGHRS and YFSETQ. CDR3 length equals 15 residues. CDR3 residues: CASSLTGGYQETQYF. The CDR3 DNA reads TGCGCCAGCAGCTTGACAGGGGGCTACCAAGAGACCCAGTACTTC.

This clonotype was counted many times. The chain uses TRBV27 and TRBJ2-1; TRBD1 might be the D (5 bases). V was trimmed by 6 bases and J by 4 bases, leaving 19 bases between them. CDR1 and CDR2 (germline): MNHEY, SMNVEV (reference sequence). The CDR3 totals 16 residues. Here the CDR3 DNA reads TGTGCCAGCAGAATAGTATCCTACGACAGATACAATGAGCAGTTCTTC. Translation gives CASRIVSYDRYNEQFF.

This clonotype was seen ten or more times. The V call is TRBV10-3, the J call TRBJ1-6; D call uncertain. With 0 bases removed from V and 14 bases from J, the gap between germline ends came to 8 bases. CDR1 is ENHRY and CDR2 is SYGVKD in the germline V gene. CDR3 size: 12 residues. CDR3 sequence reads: CAISESRVTLHF. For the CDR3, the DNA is TGTGCCATCAGTGAGTCGAGGGTTACCCTCCACTTT.

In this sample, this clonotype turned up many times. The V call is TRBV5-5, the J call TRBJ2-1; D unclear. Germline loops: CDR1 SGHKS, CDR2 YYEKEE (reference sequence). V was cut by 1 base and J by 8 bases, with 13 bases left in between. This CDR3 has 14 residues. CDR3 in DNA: TGTGCCAGCAGCTTGTCAGGCGGTCGGTATGAGCAGTTCTTC. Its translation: CASSLSGGRYEQFF.

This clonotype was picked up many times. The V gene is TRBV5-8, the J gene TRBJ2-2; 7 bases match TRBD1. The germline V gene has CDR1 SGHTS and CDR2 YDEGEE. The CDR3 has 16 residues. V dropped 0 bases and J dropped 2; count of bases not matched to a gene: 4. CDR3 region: CASSLGTGANTGELFF. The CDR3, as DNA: TGTGCCAGCAGCTTGGGTACAGGGGCAAACACCGGGGAGCTGTTTTTT.

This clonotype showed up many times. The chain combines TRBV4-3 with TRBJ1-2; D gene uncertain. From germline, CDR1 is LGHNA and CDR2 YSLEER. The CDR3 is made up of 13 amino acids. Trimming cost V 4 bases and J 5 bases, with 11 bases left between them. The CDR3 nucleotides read TGCGCCAGCAGCCTCCAAGCGGGATATGGCTACACCTTC. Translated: CASSLQAGYGYTF.